This is a list of T cell receptor beta chains from one sample in a study of cytomegalovirus exposure and HLA in healthy donors. The data were produced by immunoSEQ multiplex PCR, yet TCRdb's version contains in-frame clones alone and is incomplete. The repertoire holds roughly 180,000 clones, with approximately 88% as singletons. Material: PBMCs. Source of these receptors: a boy between 2 and 10 years old in good health and CMV-seronegative. Both conserved end residues are part of each CDR3. D genes are given only for firm matches.

>TRBV4-2|TRBJ2-7|NA
TGTGCCAGCAGCCAAGAGGGCGGGTTACCTTCCTACGAGCAGTACTTC
CASSQEGGLPSYEQYF
>TRBV6-4|TRBJ2-1|NA
TGTGCCAGCAGTGAGAGTGGGGCTGGGAATGAGCAGTTCTTC
CASSESGAGNEQFF
>TRBV9|TRBJ2-1|NA
TGTGCCAGCAGCGTAGGTGGGGGCCTCTCCCCAGTTAATGAGCAGTTCTTC
CASSVGGGLSPVNEQFF
>TRBV29-1|TRBJ2-3|NA
TGCAGCGTTGTAGGGGTGAGCACAGATACGCAGTATTTT
CSVVGVSTDTQYF
>TRBV15|TRBJ2-1|TRBD2
TGTGCCACAACCGGGACTAGCGGTTACAATGAGCAGTTCTTC
CATTGTSGYNEQFF
>TRBV10-1|TRBJ1-4|NA
TGCGCCAGCAGTTCAGGGGTCTGCACTGGACTGTTTTTT
CASSSGVCTGLFF
>TRBV29-1|TRBJ1-2|NA
TGCAGCGTTGTCGGGAATGACTATGGCTACACCTTC
CSVVGNDYGYTF
>TRBV11-3|TRBJ2-2|TRBD1
TGTGCCAGCAGCCGGACAGGGGTAAAGGACGGGGAGCTGTTTTTT
CASSRTGVKDGELFF
>TRBV15|TRBJ2-7|TRBD2
TGTGCCACCAGCAGAGATTGGCTAGCGGGAAGAAACGAGCAGTACTTC
CATSRDWLAGRNEQYF
>TRBV5-8|TRBJ1-4|NA
TGTGCCAGCAGCTCCCGGACAGCCATTAATGAAAAACTGTTTTTT
CASSSRTAINEKLFF
>TRBV5-6|TRBJ2-7|TRBD2
TGTGCCAGCAGCTCGGCAGCTAGCGGGAGGTTCGGTGTGCAGTACTTC
CASSSAASGRFGVQYF
>TRBV7-9|TRBJ1-1|NA
TGTGCCAGCACCCAAAACAGGGACACTGAAGCTTTCTTT
CASTQNRDTEAFF
>TRBV15|TRBJ1-3|NA
TGTGCCACCAGCAGAGATCGGGGGGGAGGAAACACCATATATTTT
CATSRDRGGGNTIYF
>TRBV5-4|TRBJ2-1|TRBD2
TGTGCCAGCAGTCCCTATAGCGGGGGGGCTGGTGAGCAGTTCTTC
CASSPYSGGAGEQFF
>TRBV4-3|TRBJ2-1|NA
TGCGCCAGCAGCCAAACGGGAGACAATGAGCAGTTCTTC
CASSQTGDNEQFF
>TRBV4-1|TRBJ2-4|NA
TGCGCCAGCAGCCAAATTGGGGGGGCACTAGCCAAAAACATTCAGTACTTC
CASSQIGGALAKNIQYF
>TRBV5-4|TRBJ2-5|TRBD2
TGTGCCAGCAGCACCCAAGCGGGAGGGCGAGAGACCCAGTACTTC
CASSTQAGGRETQYF
>TRBV19|TRBJ1-1|TRBD1
TGTGCCAGTAGTACCCCGGACAGGGTGGGCACTGAAGCTTTCTTT
CASSTPDRVGTEAFF
>TRBV7-2|TRBJ1-1|NA
TGTGCCAGCGCTCGCCCCGGGGGGCACACTGAAGCTTTCTTT
CASARPGGHTEAFF
>TRBV27|TRBJ1-2|NA
TGTGCCAGCAGAAAACTTGACACCTACTATGGCTACACCTTC
CASRKLDTYYGYTF
>TRBV9|TRBJ2-5|NA
TGTGCCAGCAGCGTGGGGCAGGGTCAAGAGACCCAGTACTTC
CASSVGQGQETQYF
>TRBV6-1|TRBJ1-2|NA
TGTGCCAGCACTCAACTCGGGGGCTACACCTTC
CASTQLGGYTF
>TRBV5-1|TRBJ1-1|TRBD1
TGCGCCAGCAGCTTGGCGTCACAGGGGCCGAACACTGAAGCTTTCTTT
CASSLASQGPNTEAFF
>TRBV2|TRBJ2-5|NA
TGTGCCAGCAGAGAAGGGCGGTTGTTTTGGGAGACCCAGTACTTC
CASREGRLFWETQYF
>TRBV5-6|TRBJ1-1|NA
TGTGCCAGCAGCGCTCAGGGGAGTTGGATCACTGAAGCTTTCTTT
CASSAQGSWITEAFF
>TRBV27|TRBJ1-1|NA
TGTGCCAGCAGTAAACAGGGTACGAACACTGAAGCTTTCTTT
CASSKQGTNTEAFF